The 3 T cell receptor beta chains in this list originate from one sample, sequenced in a study of OX40 agonist ivuxolimab in advanced cancers. Sequenced by immunoSEQ multiplex PCR; TCRdb stores in-frame clones only, minus some. Among about 71,000 clones listed, 91% were seen once. Material: CD4+ or CD8+ T cells sorted from blood, obtained in a trial of the OX40 agonist ivuxolimab. The receptors here all came from an adult with an advanced solid tumor such as melanoma, head and neck, liver or kidney cancer.

This chain links TRBV6-1 with TRBJ2-7; a weak D match, TRBD2 (5 bases). V lost 3 bases and J lost 3, with 21 bases in between. The CDR3 has 17 amino acids. CDR1 and CDR2 from the germline V gene are MNHNS and SASEGT. CDR3 loop: CASSEAAFSGNFYEQYF. The CDR3 DNA is TGTGCCAGCAGTGAGGCGGCCTTTTCGGGGAACTTCTACGAGCAGTACTTC.

The rearrangement links TRBV10-1 to TRBJ2-1, with 8 bases identical to TRBD2. The V gene end was trimmed by 0 bases and the J gene end by 9 bases; junction bases not matched to a gene: 4. Germline V gene data show CDR1 as WNHNN and CDR2 as SYGVQD (reference sequence). This CDR3 region has 14 residues. In DNA form, the CDR3 reads TGCGCCAGCAGTGAGTCGGGACTAGTGGGTGAGCAGTTCTTC. Translated: CASSESGLVGEQFF.

The rearrangement joins TRBV28 to TRBJ1-2; the D is unclear. Germline CDR1 is MDHEN and CDR2 is SYDVKM. CDR3 size: 13 residues. Trimming removed 1 base from V and 4 bases from J, with 7 bases in between. The CDR3 DNA reads as TGTGCCAGCAGTTTATCCCAACTCTATGGCTACACCTTC. It encodes CASSLSQLYGYTF.